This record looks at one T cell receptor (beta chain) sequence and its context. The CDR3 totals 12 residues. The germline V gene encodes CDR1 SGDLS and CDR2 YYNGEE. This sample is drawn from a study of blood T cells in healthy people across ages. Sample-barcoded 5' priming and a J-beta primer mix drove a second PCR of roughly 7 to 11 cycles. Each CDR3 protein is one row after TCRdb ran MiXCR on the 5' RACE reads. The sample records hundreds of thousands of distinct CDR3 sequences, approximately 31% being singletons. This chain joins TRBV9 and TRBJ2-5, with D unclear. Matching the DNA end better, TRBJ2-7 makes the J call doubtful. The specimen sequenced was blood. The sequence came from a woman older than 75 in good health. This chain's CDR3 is CASSGNGYEQYF. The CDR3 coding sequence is TGTGCCAGCAGCGGAAACGGCTACGAGCAGTACTTC.